Following are 25 T cell receptor beta chains from one sample sequenced in a study of human versus mouse CDR3 diversity and MHC coevolution. Profiled with immunoSEQ multiplex PCR; TCRdb holds only in-frame clones, not every one. The table lists tens of thousands of clones, 85% to 95% of them singletons. The sequenced sample was naive CD4+ T cells from blood. Subset defined: CD45RO-negative CD62L-positive naive CD4 T cells. Receptors were obtained from a person aged 25 to 75 in good health.

This chain joins TRBV9 and TRBJ1-1, with 8 bases matching TRBD1. V trimming: 3 bases; J trimming: 6 bases; junction bases outside the gene matches: 4. The CDR3 is made up of 13 amino acids. CDR1 SGDLS and CDR2 YYNGEE come from the germline V gene. The CDR3 loop is CASSGTGFAEAFF. Written as DNA, the CDR3 is TGTGCCAGCAGCGGGACAGGGTTCGCTGAAGCTTTCTTT.

This clone was detected only once. This chain connects TRBV19 to TRBJ2-7, with 11 nucleotides matching TRBD1. CDR3 length equals 15 residues. The V segment lost 6 bases and the J segment 3 bases; nucleotides outside the gene matches: 7. Looked up from germline, CDR1 is LNHDA and CDR2 is SQIVND (reference sequence). The CDR3 protein is CASRGPGQGVYEQYF. The CDR3 DNA reads TGTGCCAGTAGGGGACCGGGACAGGGGGTCTACGAGCAGTACTTC.

The chain couples TRBV6-1 to TRBJ2-7; tentatively, D is TRBD2 (6 bases). CDR1 and CDR2 (germline): MNHNS, SASEGT. V lost 6 bases and J lost 0, with 6 bases in between. The CDR3 is 12 residues long. The CDR3 protein is CASRDYSYEQYF. The CDR3 bases are TGTGCCAGCAGGGACTACTCCTACGAGCAGTACTTC.

The V gene is TRBV6-6, the J gene TRBJ1-5, with 10 bases matching TRBD1. This CDR3 contains 16 residues. Germline V gene sequence: CDR1 MNHNY, CDR2 SVGAGI (reference sequence). With 7 bases clipped from V and 5 bases from J, the junction kept 11 bases outside the gene matches. This CDR3 reads CASIEPGQGRYQPQHF. CDR3 bases: TGTGCCAGCATCGAACCGGGACAGGGGCGCTATCAGCCCCAGCATTTT.

The chain couples TRBV2 to TRBJ1-1; D might be TRBD1 (5 bases). V lost 7 bases, J lost 1 base, and 22 bases lay in between. The CDR3 extends over 17 amino acids. Germline V gene sequence: CDR1 SNHLY, CDR2 FYNNEI. The CDR3 DNA is TGTGCCAGCATGGGGGGACTACAAAACGGGGCGAACACTGAAGCTTTCTTT. Amino acids: CASMGGLQNGANTEAFF.

As to this clone: A read error may produce the germline difference seen at one junction end. The V gene is TRBV11-3, the J gene TRBJ1-1; 7 positions agree with TRBD1. The germline V gene has CDR1 SGHNT and CDR2 YENEEA. The length of the CDR3 is 14 residues. For the CDR3, the DNA is TGTGCCAGCAGCTTACGGTCAGGGGGGCCTGAGGCTTTCTTT. It yields the protein CASSLRSGGPEAFF.

In its sample, this clone was seen once. The chain uses TRBV28 and TRBJ2-7; 9 positions match TRBD1. Germline V CDR1 and CDR2: MDHEN, SYDVKM. The CDR3 consists of 14 residues. Germline trimming cut 4 bases from V and 7 bases from J; bases unmatched to any gene: 8. For the CDR3, the DNA is TGTGCCAGCAGTTCCCCGACAGGGGGGAGGGAGCAGTACTTC. Translated, it gives CASSSPTGGREQYF.

The chain recombines TRBV9 with TRBJ1-4; D gene ambiguous. Deletions cut 5 bases from V and 3 bases from J, with 14 bases between. The germline V gene has CDR1 SGDLS and CDR2 YYNGEE. The CDR3 runs to 15 residues. The CDR3 bases are TGTGCCAGCAGTCGTAGCTCCAGCTCTAATGAAAAACTGTTTTTT. It translates to CASSRSSSSNEKLFF. The full variable domain, rest sourced from reference TRBV9 and TRBJ1-4, is DSGVTQTPKHLITATGQRVTLRCSPRSGDLSVYWYQQSLDQGLQFLIQYYNGEERAKGNILERFSAQQFPDLHSELNLSSLELGDSALYFCASSRSSSSNEKLFFGSGTQLSVL.

V is TRBV7-2 and J is TRBJ2-2; the D gene is possibly TRBD1 (6 bases). The CDR3 loop spans 15 amino acids. Germline CDR1 reads SGHTA; CDR2 reads FQGNSA. Trimming removed 2 bases from V and 7 bases from J, with 14 bases in between. CDR3 sequence: CASSLIQGFGGELFF. CDR3 DNA sequence: TGTGCCAGCAGCTTAATTCAGGGGTTCGGCGGGGAGCTGTTTTTT. Looking up the rest from reference TRBV7-2 and TRBJ2-2 gives the full variable domain: GAGVSQSPSNKVTEKGKDVELRCDPISGHTALYWYRQSLGQGLEFLIYFQGNSAPDKSGLPSDRFSAERTGGSVSTLTIQRTQQEDSAVYLCASSLIQGFGGELFFGEGSRLTVL.

The rearrangement uses TRBV7-9 and TRBJ1-5, with TRBD1 matching over 9 bases. The ends lost 3 bases at V and 2 bases at J; junction bases unmatched: 2. Germline assignment: CDR1 SEHNR and CDR2 FQNEAQ (reference sequence). This CDR3 contains 15 residues. The CDR3 sequence is CASSFWTGGNQPQHF. The CDR3 DNA follows: TGTGCCAGCAGCTTCTGGACAGGGGGCAATCAGCCCCAGCATTTT.

The chain couples TRBV27 to TRBJ1-1, with TRBD1 identical over 9 bases. The V and J ends lost 3 bases and 6 bases, in that order; junction bases with no gene match: 14. Germline lookup yields CDR1 MNHEY and CDR2 SMNVEV (reference sequence). The CDR3 has 17 amino acids. For the CDR3, the DNA is TGTGCCAGCAGTTTCCAATACAGGGGGCGCAGGGGCGCTGAAGCTTTCTTT. Translating it yields CASSFQYRGRRGAEAFF.

This clone was counted a single time. The rearrangement links TRBV28 to TRBJ1-1, with no clear D. Germline-derived CDR1 and CDR2 are MDHEN and SYDVKM. This CDR3 comprises 11 residues. Trimming cost V 2 bases and J 8 bases, with 6 bases left between them. The CDR3 DNA reads TGTGCCAGCAGTTTAGCGGGAGAAGCTTTCTTT. The encoded protein is CASSLAGEAFF.

The chain employs TRBV10-3 and TRBJ1-2; D gene uncertain. The V and J ends lost 4 bases and 4 bases respectively, with 10 bases between them. The CDR3 totals 13 residues. CDR1 and CDR2 (germline): ENHRY, SYGVKD. CDR3 protein: CAISGSGPYGYTF. In DNA, the CDR3 is TGTGCCATCAGTGGGTCTGGGCCCTATGGCTACACCTTC.

This chain links TRBV14 with TRBJ2-1; D not resolved. The CDR3 is 16 residues long. Germline V gene lookup returns CDR1 SGHDN and CDR2 FVKESK. Trimming cost V 2 bases and J 2 bases, with 13 bases left between them. This chain's CDR3 is CASSQITQLTYNEQFF. The CDR3 DNA follows: TGTGCCAGCAGCCAAATCACACAGCTTACCTACAATGAGCAGTTCTTC.

V usage is TRBV12-5 and J usage is TRBJ2-5; maybe TRBD1 (6 bases). Trimming cost V 4 bases and J 7 bases, with 13 bases left between them. This CDR3 has 13 residues. Germline values: CDR1 LGHNT, CDR2 FRNRAP. As DNA, the CDR3 is TGTGCTAGTGGTTCCCTCGTAGGGGGGACCCAGTACTTC. This translates into CASGSLVGGTQYF.

For this clone: Other DNA sequences in the same sample also yield this CDR3. The rearrangement links TRBV7-2 to TRBJ2-7; no clear D. Looked up from germline, CDR1 is SGHTA and CDR2 is FQGNSA. V lost 5 bases to trimming and J lost 4 bases, with 6 bases between them. The CDR3 contains 11 residues. The CDR3 DNA reads TGTGCCAGCAGCCTCCTATACGAGCAGTACTTC. This encodes CASSLLYEQYF.

This sequence joins TRBV19 and TRBJ2-1; 7 bases fit TRBD2. CDR1 and CDR2 (germline): LNHDA, SQIVND (reference sequence). Germline trimming cut 6 bases from V and 1 base from J; bases unmatched to any gene: 6. The CDR3 totals 15 residues. This chain's CDR3 is CASRTGTTSYNEQFF. DNA of the CDR3: TGTGCCAGTAGAACCGGGACTACATCCTACAATGAGCAGTTCTTC.

For the CDR3, the DNA is TGTGCCAGTAGTATACCCCGCGGGGGCACAGATACGCAGTATTTT. This sequence encodes CASSIPRGGTDTQYF. V usage is TRBV19 and J usage is TRBJ2-3; TRBD2 is a possible D gene (6 bases). The germline V and J ends were trimmed by 2 bases and 1 base, with 10 bases remaining between them. Germline CDR1 LNHDA, CDR2 SQIVND (reference sequence). The CDR3 is 15 amino acids.

The chain is built from TRBV7-9 and TRBJ1-1; the D is unclear. The V gene's germline CDR1 is SEHNR and CDR2 FQNEAQ (reference sequence). V lost 5 bases, J lost 0 bases, and 10 bases lay in between. The CDR3 consists of 14 residues. The CDR3 protein is CASSPRYLNTEAFF. CDR3 in DNA: TGTGCCAGCAGCCCGCGTTACCTGAACACTGAAGCTTTCTTT.

The chain is built from TRBV5-8 and TRBJ2-7, with a tentative D call TRBD1 (5 bases). CDR1 and CDR2 from the germline V gene are SGHTS and YDEGEE. This CDR3 comprises 14 residues. Trimming stripped 0 bases from V and 2 bases from J, with 9 bases between. The CDR3 protein is CASSLGFRAYEQYF. DNA of the CDR3: TGTGCCAGCAGCTTGGGTTTCAGGGCCTACGAGCAGTACTTC. The whole variable domain, filled in from reference TRBV5-8 and TRBJ2-7, reads EAGVTQSPTHLIKTRGQQATLRCSPISGHTSVYWYQQALGLGLQFLLWYDEGEERNRGNFPPRFSGRQFPNYSSELNVNALELEDSALYLCASSLGFRAYEQYFGPGTRLTVT.

The genes are TRBV7-2 and TRBJ2-1; D might be TRBD1 (6 bases). The germline V and J ends were trimmed by 5 bases and 10 bases, with 24 bases remaining between them. Germline V gene data show CDR1 as SGHTA and CDR2 as FQGNSA. This CDR3 comprises 16 residues. The CDR3 protein is CASSPWVGASHGEQFF. DNA for the CDR3: TGTGCCAGCAGCCCCTGGGTGGGGGCATCCCACGGAGAGCAGTTCTTC. Full variable domain (outside the CDR3, taken from reference TRBV7-2 and TRBJ2-1): GAGVSQSPSNKVTEKGKDVELRCDPISGHTALYWYRQSLGQGLEFLIYFQGNSAPDKSGLPSDRFSAERTGGSVSTLTIQRTQQEDSAVYLCASSPWVGASHGEQFFGPGTRLTVL.

This chain uses TRBV21-1 with TRBJ2-1; the table names TRBD2, a call not compared with the DNA. TRBV21-1 is a recognized pseudogene. This CDR3 has 16 amino acids. CDR3 DNA: TGTGCCAGCAGCTCGACAGCTAGCGGGAGCTCAAATGAGCAGTTCTTC. This codes for CASSSTASGSSNEQFF.

V and J are TRBV19 and TRBJ2-2; D perhaps matches TRBD1 (5 bases). Looked up from germline, CDR1 is LNHDA and CDR2 is SQIVND (reference sequence). This CDR3 comprises 16 residues. V lost 6 bases and J 0 bases, leaving 14 bases between the germline ends. The CDR3 nucleotides are TGTGCCAGTAGCCCTATCGACAGCGCGAACACCGGGGAGCTGTTTTTT. Translating it yields CASSPIDSANTGELFF.

This clone was picked up one time. The chain links TRBV7-9 to TRBJ2-5, with TRBD1 matching 8 bases. Per germline, CDR1 SEHNR and CDR2 FQNEAQ (reference sequence). The CDR3 runs 15 residues. The junction had 12 bases not matched to a gene; V was cut back by 8 bases and J by 4 bases. CDR3 bases: TGTGCCAGCCGCGACCCAGGACAGGGCCGAGAGACCCAGTACTTC. Amino acid sequence: CASRDPGQGRETQYF.

The CDR3 DNA reads as TGTGCCAGCAGCTTCGGACAGATTAACTATGGCTACACCTTC. This codes for CASSFGQINYGYTF. This chain links TRBV7-8 with TRBJ1-2; D is possibly TRBD1 (6 bases). The CDR3 contains 14 residues. V was pared by 3 bases and J by 1 base, with 9 bases between. The V gene's germline CDR1 is SGHVS and CDR2 FQNEAQ.